The entry that follows covers one TCR beta chain sequence. The data originate from a study of blood T cell repertoires in COVID-19. Background on the study: Samples taken during acute and convalescent COVID-19 were collected in the United States, Italy and Spain. T cells, B-cell-depleted T cells, or PBMCs supplied cDNA or gDNA.

In the authors' methods: Estimation of nucleated cell counts relied on the amplification of reference gene primers. Clones were sequenced by immunoSEQ multiplex PCR, and TCRdb holds only the in-frame ones, with some missing. That table gives V, J and clone size, and the DNA gave D and trimming. The sample holds 250,000 to 350,000 clones, around four fifths seen once. The receptor was derived from a woman aged 45 to 65 with active or convalescent COVID-19. The sequencing input was peripheral blood.

The CDR3 here is CASSLRGQRNEKLFF. CDR3 sequence (DNA): TGTGCCAGCAGCTTACGGGGACAGAGAAATGAAAAACTGTTTTTT. This sequence joins TRBV7-2 and TRBJ1-4; 7 nucleotides line up with TRBD1. The V and J ends lost 2 bases and 5 bases, in that order; junction bases with no gene match: 5. This CDR3 spans 15 amino acids. CDR1 and CDR2 (germline): SGHTA, FQGNSA.